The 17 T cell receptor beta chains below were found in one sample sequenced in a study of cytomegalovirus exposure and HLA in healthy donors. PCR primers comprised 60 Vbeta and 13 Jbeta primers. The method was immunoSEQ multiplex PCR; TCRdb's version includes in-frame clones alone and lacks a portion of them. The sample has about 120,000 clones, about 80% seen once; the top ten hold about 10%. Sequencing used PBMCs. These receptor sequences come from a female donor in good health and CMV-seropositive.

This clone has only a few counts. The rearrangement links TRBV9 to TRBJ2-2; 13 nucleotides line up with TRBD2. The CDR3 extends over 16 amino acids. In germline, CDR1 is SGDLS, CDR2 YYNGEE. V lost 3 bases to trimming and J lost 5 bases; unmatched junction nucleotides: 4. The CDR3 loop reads CASSGGLAGMTGELFF. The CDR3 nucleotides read TGTGCCAGCAGCGGGGGACTAGCGGGGATGACCGGGGAGCTGTTTTTT.

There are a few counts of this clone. The CDR3 DNA sequence: TGTGCCTGGAGTGTAGGCGGGACAGAACTCCACGAGCAGTACTTC. Its translation: CAWSVGGTELHEQYF. The chain combines TRBV30 with TRBJ2-7, with a tentative D call TRBD1 (7 bases). V was shortened by 0 bases and J by 5 bases, with 17 bases between the two germline ends. Germline V gene sequence: CDR1 GTSNPN, CDR2 SVGIG (reference sequence). The CDR3 extends over 15 amino acids.

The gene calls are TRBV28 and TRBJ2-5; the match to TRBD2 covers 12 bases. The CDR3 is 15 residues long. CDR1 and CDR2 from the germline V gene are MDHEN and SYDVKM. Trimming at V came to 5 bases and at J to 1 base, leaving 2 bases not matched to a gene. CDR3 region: CASSVLAGGQETQYF. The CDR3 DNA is TGTGCCAGCAGTGTACTAGCGGGGGGCCAAGAGACCCAGTACTTC.

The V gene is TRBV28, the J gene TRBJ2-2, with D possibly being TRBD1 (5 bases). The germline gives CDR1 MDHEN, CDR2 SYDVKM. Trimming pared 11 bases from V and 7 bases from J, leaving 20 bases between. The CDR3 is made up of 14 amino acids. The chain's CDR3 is CAAEPRGLIGELFF. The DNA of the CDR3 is TGTGCCGCCGAACCTAGGGGTTTAATCGGGGAGCTGTTTTTT.

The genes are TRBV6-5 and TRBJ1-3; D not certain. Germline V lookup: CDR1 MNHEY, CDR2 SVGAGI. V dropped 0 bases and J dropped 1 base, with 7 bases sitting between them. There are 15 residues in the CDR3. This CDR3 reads CASSYSQVSGNTIYF. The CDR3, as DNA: TGTGCCAGCAGTTACTCCCAGGTGTCTGGAAACACCATATATTTT.

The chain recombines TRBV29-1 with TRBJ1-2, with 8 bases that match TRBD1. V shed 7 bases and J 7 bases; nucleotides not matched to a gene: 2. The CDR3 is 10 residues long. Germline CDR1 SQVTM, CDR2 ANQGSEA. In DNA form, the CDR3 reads TGCAGCGCCGGGACAGGTGGCTACACCTTC. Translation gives CSAGTGGYTF.

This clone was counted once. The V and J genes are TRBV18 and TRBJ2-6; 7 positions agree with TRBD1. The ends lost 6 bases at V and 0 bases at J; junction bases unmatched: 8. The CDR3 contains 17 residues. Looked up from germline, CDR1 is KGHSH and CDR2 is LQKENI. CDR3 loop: CASSIGQASSGANVLTF. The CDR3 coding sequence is TGTGCCAGCTCGATTGGACAGGCGAGCTCTGGGGCCAACGTCCTGACTTTC.

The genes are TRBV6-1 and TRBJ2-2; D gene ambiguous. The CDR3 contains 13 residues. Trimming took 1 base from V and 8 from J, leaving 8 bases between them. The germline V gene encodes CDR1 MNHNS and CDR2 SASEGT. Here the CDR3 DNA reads TGTGCCAGCAGTGAAGGCCCGCGAGGGGAGCTGTTTTTT. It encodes CASSEGPRGELFF.

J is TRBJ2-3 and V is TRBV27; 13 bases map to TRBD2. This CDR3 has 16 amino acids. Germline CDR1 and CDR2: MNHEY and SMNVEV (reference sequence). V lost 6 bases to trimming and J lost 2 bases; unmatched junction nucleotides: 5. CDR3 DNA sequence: TGTGCCAGCAGCTCTGGGACTAGCGGGGTCACAGATACGCAGTATTTT. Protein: CASSSGTSGVTDTQYF.

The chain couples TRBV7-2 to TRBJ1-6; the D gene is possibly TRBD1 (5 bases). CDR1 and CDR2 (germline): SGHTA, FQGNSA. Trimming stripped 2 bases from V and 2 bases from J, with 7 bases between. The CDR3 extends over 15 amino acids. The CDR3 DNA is TGTGCCAGCAGCTTAATGACAGCCTATAATTCACCCCTCCACTTT. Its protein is CASSLMTAYNSPLHF.

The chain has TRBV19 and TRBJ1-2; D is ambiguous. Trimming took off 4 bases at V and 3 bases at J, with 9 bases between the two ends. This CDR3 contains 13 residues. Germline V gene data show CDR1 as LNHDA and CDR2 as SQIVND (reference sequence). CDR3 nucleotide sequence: TGTGCCAGTAGTACTCAGTCAGACTATGGCTACACCTTC. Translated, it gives CASSTQSDYGYTF.

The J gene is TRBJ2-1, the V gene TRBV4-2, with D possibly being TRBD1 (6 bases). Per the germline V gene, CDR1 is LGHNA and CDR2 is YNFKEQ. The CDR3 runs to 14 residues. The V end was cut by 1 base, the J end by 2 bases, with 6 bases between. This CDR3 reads CASSQGGPYNEQFF. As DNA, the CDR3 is TGTGCCAGCAGCCAAGGGGGGCCCTACAATGAGCAGTTCTTC.

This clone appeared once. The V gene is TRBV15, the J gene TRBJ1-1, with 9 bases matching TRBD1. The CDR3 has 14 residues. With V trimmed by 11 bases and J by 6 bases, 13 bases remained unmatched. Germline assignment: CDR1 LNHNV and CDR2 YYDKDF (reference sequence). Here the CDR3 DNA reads TGTGCCGCCCGTCCGGGACAGGGTTTCGCTGAAGCTTTCTTT. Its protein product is CAARPGQGFAEAFF.

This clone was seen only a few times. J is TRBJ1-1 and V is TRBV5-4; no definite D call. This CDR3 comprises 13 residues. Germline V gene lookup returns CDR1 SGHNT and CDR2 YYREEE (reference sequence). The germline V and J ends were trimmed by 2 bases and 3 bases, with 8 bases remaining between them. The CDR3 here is CASSFGDYTEAFF. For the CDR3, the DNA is TGTGCCAGCAGCTTCGGAGATTACACTGAAGCTTTCTTT.

For the CDR3, the DNA is TGTGCCAGCTCACGACTTGTTGGGGGCGACGATTCACCCCTCCACTTT. This sequence encodes CASSRLVGGDDSPLHF. The chain joins TRBV18 to TRBJ1-6, with a possible D match to TRBD1 (6 bases). V dropped 4 bases and J dropped 8 bases, with 18 bases sitting between them. Germline loops: CDR1 KGHSH, CDR2 LQKENI. The CDR3 consists of 16 residues.

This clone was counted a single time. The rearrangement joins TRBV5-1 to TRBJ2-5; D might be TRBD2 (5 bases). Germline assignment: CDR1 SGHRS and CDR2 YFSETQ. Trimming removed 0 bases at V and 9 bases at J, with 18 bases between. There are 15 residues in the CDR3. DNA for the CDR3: TGCGCCAGCAGCTTGGGAGGCGGGCCGTGGACGTCCCAGTACTTC. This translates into CASSLGGGPWTSQYF. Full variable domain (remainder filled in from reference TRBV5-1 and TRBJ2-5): KAGVTQTPRYLIKTRGQQVTLSCSPISGHRSVSWYQQTPGQGLQFLFEYFSETQRNKGNFPGRFSGRQFSNSRSEMNVSTLELGDSALYLCASSLGGGPWTSQYFGPGTRLLVL.

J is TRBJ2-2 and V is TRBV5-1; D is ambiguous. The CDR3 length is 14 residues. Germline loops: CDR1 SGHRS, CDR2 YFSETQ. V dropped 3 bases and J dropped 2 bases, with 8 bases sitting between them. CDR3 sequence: CASSSVVNTGELFF. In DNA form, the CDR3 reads TGCGCCAGCAGCTCGGTAGTAAACACCGGGGAGCTGTTTTTT.